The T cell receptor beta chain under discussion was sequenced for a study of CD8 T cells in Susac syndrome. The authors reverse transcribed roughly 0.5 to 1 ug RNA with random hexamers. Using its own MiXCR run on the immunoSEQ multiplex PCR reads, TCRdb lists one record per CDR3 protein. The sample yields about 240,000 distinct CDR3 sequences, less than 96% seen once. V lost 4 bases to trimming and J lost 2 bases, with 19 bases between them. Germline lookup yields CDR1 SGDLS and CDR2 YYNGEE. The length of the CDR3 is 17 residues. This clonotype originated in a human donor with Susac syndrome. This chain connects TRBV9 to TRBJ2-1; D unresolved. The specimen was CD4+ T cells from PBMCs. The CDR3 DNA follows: TGTGCCAGCAGCATTCATCAAAGGTCCCTAACCTACAATGAGCAGTTCTTC. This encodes CASSIHQRSLTYNEQFF.